This TCR beta chain was documented in a study of cytomegalovirus exposure and HLA in healthy donors. Overall study context: Around 76% of around 400 genotyped donors fell in the Caucasian-associated ancestry cluster.

With 60 Vbeta and 13 Jbeta primers, the PCR was carried out. Profiled with immunoSEQ multiplex PCR; TCRdb holds only in-frame clones, not every one. The repertoire holds about 110,000 clones, with roughly 80% as singletons. Regarding donors, all were healthy bone marrow donors. CDR3 length: 14 amino acids. Trimming stripped 6 bases from V and 2 bases from J, with 13 bases between. Germline values: CDR1 MGHRA, CDR2 YSYEKL. The TCR was taken from a man aged 30-40 years in good health and CMV-seropositive. This rearrangement joins TRBV4-1 to TRBJ1-2; the D is unclear. The specimen was PBMCs. The CDR3 protein is CASRAIMGNYGYTF. The CDR3 nucleotides read TGCGCCAGCAGAGCTATAATGGGCAACTATGGCTACACCTTC.